This T cell receptor (beta chain) was identified during a study of OX40 agonist ivuxolimab in advanced cancers. For the study at large: Participants, roughly 80% male, averaged roughly 60 years of age, ranging from roughly 23 to 80.

Germline V gene sequence: CDR1 GTSNPN, CDR2 SVGIG (reference sequence). CDR3 length: 13 amino acids. V dropped 2 bases and J dropped 7 bases, with 14 bases sitting between them. TCRdb keeps only in-frame clones here, not all; method: immunoSEQ multiplex PCR. The sample yields tens of thousands of clones, about 85% seen once. This rearrangement joins TRBV30 to TRBJ2-5, with D hard to call. This clonotype originated in an adult with an advanced solid tumor such as melanoma, head and neck, liver or kidney cancer. The sequenced sample was CD4+ or CD8+ T cells sorted from blood, obtained in a trial of the OX40 agonist ivuxolimab. The CDR3 sequence is CAWSTAARATQYF. Here the CDR3 DNA reads TGTGCCTGGAGTACGGCGGCTAGGGCGACCCAGTACTTC.